The rows below give T cell receptor beta chains drawn from one sample of a study of CD8+CD57+ T cells in acquired aplastic anemia. TCRdb itself ran the reads through MiXCR, one entry per CDR3 protein. The sample lists roughly 240,000 distinct CDR3 sequences; roughly half were seen once. Sequenced: sorted CD4+, CD8+, or CD8+CD57+ T cells (not recorded which) from PBMCs. All receptors come from a human donor with aplastic anemia. CDR3s include the opening cysteine and the closing phenylalanine or tryptophan. A D gene is named only where the DNA matches it firmly. A row's size may be missing; if present it is once, few, many or a size class.

clone_size j_call d_call v_call cdr3_aa cdr3_nt
. TRBJ1-1 . TRBV10-1 CASSDGGPSYEHTEAFF TGCGCCAGCAGTGATGGCGGGCCGAGCTACGAGCACACTGAAGCTTTCTTT
. TRBJ2-5 . TRBV4-1 CASSQGCGLQETQYF TGCGCCAGCAGCCAAGGATGCGGGCTACAGGAGACCCAGTACTTC
once TRBJ2-1 . TRBV29-1 CSVAGSGHGDEQFF TGCAGCGTTGCAGGTTCAGGGCACGGCGATGAGCAGTTCTTC
many TRBJ1-1 . TRBV2 CASRADEAFF TGTGCCAGCAGAGCGGACGAAGCTTTCTTT
. TRBJ1-1 . TRBV3-1 CASSQGQGFIKAFF TGTGCCAGCAGCCAGGGGCAGGGATTCATTAAAGCTTTCTTT
. TRBJ2-7 . TRBV6-2/TRBV6-3 CASSPEVEHEQYF TGTGCCAGCTCACCAGAGGTGGAGCACGAGCAGTACTTC
. TRBJ1-5 TRBD1 TRBV10-3 CAISETGTDSNQPQHF TGTGCCATCAGTGAGACCGGGACAGACAGCAATCAGCCCCAGCATTTT
many TRBJ2-7 TRBD1 TRBV29-1 CSVEDLNRGAYEQYF TGCAGCGTTGAAGATCTTAACAGGGGAGCCTACGAGCAGTACTTC
. TRBJ1-1 TRBD1 TRBV27 CASSVGTGEYVNTEAFF TGTGCCAGCAGTGTCGGGACAGGGGAGTATGTTAACACTGAAGCTTTCTTT
once TRBJ1-2 . TRBV25-1 CASSEPCPFGRLYGYTF TGTGCCAGCAGTGAGCCGTGTCCCTTTGGAAGACTCTATGGCTACACCTTC
. TRBJ1-1 . TRBV5-6 CASSLGGQLNTEALF TGTGCCAGCAGCTTGGGGGGGCAATTGAACACTGAAGCTCTCTTT
. TRBJ2-5 . TRBV20-1 CSARDPGQETQYF TGCAGTGCTAGAGATCCAGGCCAAGAGACCCAGTACTTC
many TRBJ1-1 . TRBV19 CASRQGFLEGAFF TGTGCCAGTAGGCAGGGGTTTCTCGAAGGGGCTTTCTTT
. TRBJ2-1 TRBD1 TRBV5-1 CASSLEGQSYNEQFF TGCGCCAGCAGCTTGGAGGGACAGAGTTACAATGAGCAGTTCTTC
many TRBJ2-7 . TRBV6-2/TRBV6-3 CASSYGQGNEQYF TGTGCCAGCAGTTACGGGCAGGGGAACGAGCAGTACTTC
. TRBJ2-7 TRBD1 TRBV19 CASSAFQGDYEQYF TGTGCCAGTAGTGCGTTTCAGGGGGACTACGAGCAGTACTTC
. TRBJ1-1 . TRBV10-3 CAISYSTETEAFF TGTGCCATCAGTTACTCGACAGAAACTGAAGCTTTCTTT
. TRBJ1-4 . TRBV28 CASSLTNEKLSF TGTGCCAGCAGCCTAACTAATGAAAAACTGTCTTTT
few TRBJ2-7 TRBD2 TRBV2 CASSQDGSGGVSSYERYF TGTGCCAGCAGCCAAGATGGGTCGGGAGGAGTTAGCTCCTACGAGCGGTACTTC
. TRBJ2-1 . TRBV5-1 CASTHFSVHNEQFF TGTGCCAGCACCCATTTTTCTGTCCACAATGAGCAGTTCTTC
. TRBJ1-2 TRBD1 TRBV29-1 CSVEVRDRYYGYTF TGCAGCGTTGAAGTGCGGGACAGGTACTATGGCTACACCTTC
many TRBJ1-1 . TRBV5-1 CASSLRTADEAFF TGCGCCAGCAGCTTGAGGACCGCGGATGAAGCTTTCTTT
. TRBJ2-3 . TRBV12-3/TRBV12-4 CASIPGGAYTDTRYF TGTGCCAGCATCCCCGGTGGGGCGTACACAGATACGCGGTATTTT
many TRBJ2-1 . TRBV7-2 CASSISEMGFSEQFF TGTGCCAGCAGCATCTCAGAAATGGGTTTCAGTGAGCAGTTCTTC
. TRBJ1-5 . TRBV9 CASSVGWGQPQHF TGTGCCAGCAGCGTGGGGTGGGGACAGCCCCAGCATTTT
many TRBJ2-3 TRBD1 TRBV9 CASSFTGDRADTQYF TGTGCCAGCAGCTTCACAGGGGACCGGGCAGATACGCAGTATTTT
. TRBJ2-3 . TRBV7-9 CASSLRLGDTQYF TGTGCCAGCAGCCTAAGGTTGGGTGATACGCAGTATTTT
many TRBJ2-7 . TRBV20-1 CSASGPGSSYEQYF TGCAGTGCTAGCGGACCGGGAAGCTCCTACGAGCAGTACTTC
. TRBJ2-5 TRBD2 TRBV7-6 CASSLVGTSGAYQETQYF TGTGCCAGCAGCTTAGTTGGGACTAGCGGGGCGTACCAAGAGACCCAGTACTTC
few TRBJ2-1 . TRBV20-1 CSTSKDRLLNEQFF TGCAGTACGTCGAAGGACCGTCTTCTGAATGAGCAGTTCTTC
many TRBJ2-3 TRBD2 TRBV13 CASSPSGVTDTQYF TGTGCCAGCAGCCCTAGCGGAGTCACAGATACGCAGTATTTT
. TRBJ2-1 TRBD1 TRBV7-9 CASSPTPGTGKNEQFF TGTGCCAGCAGCCCGACACCCGGGACAGGAAAAAATGAGCAGTTCTTC
. TRBJ2-5 TRBD2 TRBV7-2 CASSLELTSGKTQYF TGTGCCAGCAGCTTAGAGTTAACTAGCGGAAAGACCCAGTACTTC
once TRBJ1-2 TRBD1 TRBV19 CASSIGGQGAAYGYTF TGTGCCAGTAGTATTGGGGGACAGGGGGCAGCCTATGGCTACACCTTC